This TCR beta chain was found in a study of blood T cell repertoires in COVID-19. Donors were grouped by their self-reported clinical history. In the original analysis: Researchers report that nucleated cell counts were estimated from reference gene primer amplification. The protocol was immunoSEQ multiplex PCR, while the TCRdb copy is restricted to in-frame clones and leaves out a portion. The DNA was the basis for D and trimming; V, J and clone size are from that table. Here the sample spans some 210,000 clones, approximately 75% being singletons. CDR1 is ENHRY and CDR2 is SYGVKD in the germline V gene. The ends lost 2 bases at V and 2 bases at J; junction bases unmatched: 7. CDR3 length: 16 amino acids.

The sequence came from a middle-aged man who had recovered from COVID-19. The sample taken for sequencing was PBMCs or T cells enriched from blood (not recorded which). V gene TRBV10-3 combines with J gene TRBJ1-2, with 8 bases fitting TRBD1. CDR3 nucleotides: TGTGCCATCAGTGAGCAGCTCAGGGGGCGCAACTATGGCTACACCTTC. Translation gives CAISEQLRGRNYGYTF.